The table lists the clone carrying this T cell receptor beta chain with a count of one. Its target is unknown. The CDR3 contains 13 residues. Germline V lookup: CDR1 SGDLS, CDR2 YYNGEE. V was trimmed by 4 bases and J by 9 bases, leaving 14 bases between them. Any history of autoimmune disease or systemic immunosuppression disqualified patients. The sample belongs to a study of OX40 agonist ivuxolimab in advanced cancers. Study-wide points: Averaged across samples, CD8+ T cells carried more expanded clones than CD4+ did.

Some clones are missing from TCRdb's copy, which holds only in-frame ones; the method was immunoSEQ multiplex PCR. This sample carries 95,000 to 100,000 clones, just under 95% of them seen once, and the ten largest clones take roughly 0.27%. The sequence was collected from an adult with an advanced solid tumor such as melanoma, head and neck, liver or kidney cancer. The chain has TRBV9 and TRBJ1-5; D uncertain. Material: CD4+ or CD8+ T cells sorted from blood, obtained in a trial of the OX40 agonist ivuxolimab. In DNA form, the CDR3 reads TGTGCCAGCAGCCCGGGAATCGTGGGGCCCCAGCATTTT. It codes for CASSPGIVGPQHF.